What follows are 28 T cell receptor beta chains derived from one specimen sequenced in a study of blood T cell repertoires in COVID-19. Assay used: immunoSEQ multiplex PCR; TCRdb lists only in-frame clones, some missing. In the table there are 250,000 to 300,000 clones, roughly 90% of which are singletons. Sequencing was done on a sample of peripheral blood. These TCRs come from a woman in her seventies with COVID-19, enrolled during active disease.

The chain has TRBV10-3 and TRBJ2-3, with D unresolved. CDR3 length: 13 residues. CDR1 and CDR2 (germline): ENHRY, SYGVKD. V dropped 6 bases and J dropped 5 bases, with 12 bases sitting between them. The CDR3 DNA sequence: TGTGCCATCAGCCAATCCCCAGAAGATACGCAGTATTTT. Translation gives CAISQSPEDTQYF.

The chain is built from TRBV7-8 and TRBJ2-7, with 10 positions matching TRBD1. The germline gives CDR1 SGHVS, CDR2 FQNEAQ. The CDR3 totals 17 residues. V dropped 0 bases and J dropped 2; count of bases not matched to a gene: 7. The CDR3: CASSLAKGTGDTYEQYF. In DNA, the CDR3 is TGTGCCAGCAGCTTAGCGAAAGGGACAGGGGATACCTACGAGCAGTACTTC.

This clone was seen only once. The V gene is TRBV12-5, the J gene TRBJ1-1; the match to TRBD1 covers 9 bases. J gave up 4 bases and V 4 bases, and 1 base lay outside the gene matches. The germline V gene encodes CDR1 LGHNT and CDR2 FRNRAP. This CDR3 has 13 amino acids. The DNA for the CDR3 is TGTGCTAGTGGTTGGACAGGGGTCACTGAAGCTTTCTTT. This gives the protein CASGWTGVTEAFF. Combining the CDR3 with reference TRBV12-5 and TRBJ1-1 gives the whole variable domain DARVTQTPRHKVTEMGQEVTMRCQPILGHNTVFWYRQTMMQGLELLAYFRNRAPLDDSGMPKDRFSAEMPDATLATLKIQPSEPRDSAVYFCASGWTGVTEAFFGQGTRLTVV.

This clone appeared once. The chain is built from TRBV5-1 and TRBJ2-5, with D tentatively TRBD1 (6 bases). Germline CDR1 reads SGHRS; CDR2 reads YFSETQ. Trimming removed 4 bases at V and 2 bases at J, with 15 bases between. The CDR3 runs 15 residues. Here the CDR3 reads CASSATSGEQETQYF. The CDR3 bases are TGCGCCAGCAGCGCCACTTCAGGGGAACAAGAGACCCAGTACTTC.

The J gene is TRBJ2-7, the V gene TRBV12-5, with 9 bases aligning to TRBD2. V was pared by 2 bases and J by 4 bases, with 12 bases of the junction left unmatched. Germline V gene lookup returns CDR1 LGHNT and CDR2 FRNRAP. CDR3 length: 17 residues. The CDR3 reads CASGLPRGLAGPYEQYF. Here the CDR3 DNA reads TGTGCTAGTGGTTTGCCGAGGGGGCTAGCGGGGCCTTACGAGCAGTACTTC.

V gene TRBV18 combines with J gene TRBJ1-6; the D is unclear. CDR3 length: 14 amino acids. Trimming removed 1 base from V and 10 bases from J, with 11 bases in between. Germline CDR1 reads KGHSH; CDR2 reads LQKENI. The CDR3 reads CASSPREDRSPLHF. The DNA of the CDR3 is TGTGCCAGCTCACCACGGGAGGATCGGTCACCCCTCCACTTT.

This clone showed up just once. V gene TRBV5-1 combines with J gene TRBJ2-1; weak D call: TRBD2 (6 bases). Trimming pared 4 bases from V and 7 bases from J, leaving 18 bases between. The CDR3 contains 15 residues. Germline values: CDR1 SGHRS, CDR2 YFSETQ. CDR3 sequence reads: CASSGGTVAGNEQFF. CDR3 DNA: TGCGCCAGCAGCGGCGGGACGGTCGCGGGGAATGAGCAGTTCTTC.

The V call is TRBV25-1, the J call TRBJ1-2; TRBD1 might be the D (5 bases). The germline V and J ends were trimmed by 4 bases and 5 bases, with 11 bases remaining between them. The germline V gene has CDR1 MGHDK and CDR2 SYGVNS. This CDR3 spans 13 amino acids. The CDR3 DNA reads TGTGCCAGCAGTGCACAGGAGACTTATGGCTACACCTTC. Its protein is CASSAQETYGYTF.

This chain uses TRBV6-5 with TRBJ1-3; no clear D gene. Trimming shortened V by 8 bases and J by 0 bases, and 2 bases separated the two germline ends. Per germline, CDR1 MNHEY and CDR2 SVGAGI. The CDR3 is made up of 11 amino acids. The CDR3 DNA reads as TGTGCCAGCCTCTCTGGAAACACCATATATTTT. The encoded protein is CASLSGNTIYF.

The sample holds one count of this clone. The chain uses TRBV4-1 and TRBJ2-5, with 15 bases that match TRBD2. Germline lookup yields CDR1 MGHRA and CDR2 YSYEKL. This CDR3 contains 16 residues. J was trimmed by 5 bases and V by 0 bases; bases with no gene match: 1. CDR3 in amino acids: CASSQDGTSGGETQYF. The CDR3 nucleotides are TGCGCCAGCAGCCAAGATGGGACTAGCGGGGGGGAGACCCAGTACTTC.

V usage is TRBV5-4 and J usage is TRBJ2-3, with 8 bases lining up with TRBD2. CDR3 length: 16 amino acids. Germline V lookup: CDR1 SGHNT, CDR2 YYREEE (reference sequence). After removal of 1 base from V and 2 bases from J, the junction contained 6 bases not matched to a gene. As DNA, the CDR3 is TGTGCCAGCAGCTTGTTCCTAGCGGGCCTCACAGATACGCAGTATTTT. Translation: CASSLFLAGLTDTQYF.

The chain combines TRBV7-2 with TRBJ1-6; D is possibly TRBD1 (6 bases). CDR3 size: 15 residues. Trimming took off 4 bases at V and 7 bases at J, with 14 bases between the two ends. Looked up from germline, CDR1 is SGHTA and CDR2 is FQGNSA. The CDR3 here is CASSSGTGPNSPLHF. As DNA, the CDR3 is TGTGCCAGCAGCTCTGGAACAGGGCCAAATTCACCCCTCCACTTT.

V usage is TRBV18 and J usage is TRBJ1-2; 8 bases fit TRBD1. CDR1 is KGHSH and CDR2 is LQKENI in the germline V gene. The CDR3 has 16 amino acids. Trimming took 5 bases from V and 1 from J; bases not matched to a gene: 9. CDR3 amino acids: CASSSGTGIFNYGYTF. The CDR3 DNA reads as TGTGCCAGCTCATCAGGGACAGGCATTTTTAACTATGGCTACACCTTC.

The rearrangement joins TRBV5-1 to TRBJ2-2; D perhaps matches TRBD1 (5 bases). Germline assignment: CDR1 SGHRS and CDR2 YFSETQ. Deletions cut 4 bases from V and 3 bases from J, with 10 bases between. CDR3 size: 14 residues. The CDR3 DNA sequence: TGCGCCAGCAGCCCACAGGCGGACACCGGGGAGCTGTTTTTT. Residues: CASSPQADTGELFF.

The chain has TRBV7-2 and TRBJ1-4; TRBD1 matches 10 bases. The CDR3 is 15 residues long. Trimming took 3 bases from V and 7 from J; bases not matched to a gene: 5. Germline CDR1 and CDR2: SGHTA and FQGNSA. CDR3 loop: CASSFAGTGVEKLFF. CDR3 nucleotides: TGTGCCAGCAGCTTCGCCGGGACAGGGGTTGAAAAACTGTTTTTT.

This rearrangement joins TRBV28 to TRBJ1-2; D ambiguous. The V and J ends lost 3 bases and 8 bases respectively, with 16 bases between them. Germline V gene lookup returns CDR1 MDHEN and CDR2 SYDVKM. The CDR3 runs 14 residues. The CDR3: CASSLGEPLGGYTF. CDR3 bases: TGTGCCAGCAGTTTGGGAGAGCCCCTCGGGGGCTACACCTTC.

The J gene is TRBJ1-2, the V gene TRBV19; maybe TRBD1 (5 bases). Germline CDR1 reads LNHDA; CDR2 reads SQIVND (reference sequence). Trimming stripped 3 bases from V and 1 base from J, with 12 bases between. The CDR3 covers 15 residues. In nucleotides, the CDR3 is TGTGCCAGTAGTATGGGGGGAGAGGGTAACTATGGCTACACCTTC. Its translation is CASSMGGEGNYGYTF.

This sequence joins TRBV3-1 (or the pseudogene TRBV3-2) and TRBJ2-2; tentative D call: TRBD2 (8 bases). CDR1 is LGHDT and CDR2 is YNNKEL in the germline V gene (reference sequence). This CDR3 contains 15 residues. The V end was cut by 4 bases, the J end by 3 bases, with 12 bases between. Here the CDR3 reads CASSPGGTDTGELFF. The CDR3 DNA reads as TGTGCCAGCAGCCCGGGGGGGACAGACACCGGGGAGCTGTTTTTT.

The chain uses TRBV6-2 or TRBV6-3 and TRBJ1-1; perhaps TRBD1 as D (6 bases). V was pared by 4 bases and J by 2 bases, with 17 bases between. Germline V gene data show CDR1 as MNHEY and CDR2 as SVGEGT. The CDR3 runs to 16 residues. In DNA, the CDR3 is TGTGCCAGCAGTTGGGCCTCGACGGGGGGCAACACTGAAGCTTTCTTT. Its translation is CASSWASTGGNTEAFF.

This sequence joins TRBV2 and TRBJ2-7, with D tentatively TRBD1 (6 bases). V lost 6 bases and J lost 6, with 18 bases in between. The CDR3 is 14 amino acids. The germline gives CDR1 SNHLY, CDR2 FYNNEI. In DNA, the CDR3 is TGTGCCAGCAGCGGGAAACGACAGGACCTCGAGCAGTACTTC. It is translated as CASSGKRQDLEQYF. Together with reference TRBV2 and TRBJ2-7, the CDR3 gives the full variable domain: EPEVTQTPSHQVTQMGQEVILRCVPISNHLYFYWYRQILGQKVEFLVSFYNNEISEKSEIFDDQFSVERPDGSNFTLKIRSTKLEDSAMYFCASSGKRQDLEQYFGPGTRLTVT.

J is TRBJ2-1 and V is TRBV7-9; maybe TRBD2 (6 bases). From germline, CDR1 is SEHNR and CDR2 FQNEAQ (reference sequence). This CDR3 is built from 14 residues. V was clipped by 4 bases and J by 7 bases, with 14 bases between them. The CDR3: CASSSRLVPNEQFF. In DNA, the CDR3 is TGTGCCAGCAGCTCCCGACTAGTTCCAAATGAGCAGTTCTTC. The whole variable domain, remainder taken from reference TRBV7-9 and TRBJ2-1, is DTGVSQNPRHKITKRGQNVTFRCDPISEHNRLYWYRQTLGQGPEFLTYFQNEAQLEKSRLLSDRFSAERPKGSFSTLEIQRTEQGDSAMYLCASSSRLVPNEQFFGPGTRLTVL.

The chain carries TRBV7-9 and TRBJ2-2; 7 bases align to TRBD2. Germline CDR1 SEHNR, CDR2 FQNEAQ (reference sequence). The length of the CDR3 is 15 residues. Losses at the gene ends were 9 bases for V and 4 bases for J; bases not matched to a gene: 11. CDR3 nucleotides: TGTGCCAGATCTAGCGGCGACTCTAGCACCGGGGAGCTGTTTTTT. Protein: CARSSGDSSTGELFF.

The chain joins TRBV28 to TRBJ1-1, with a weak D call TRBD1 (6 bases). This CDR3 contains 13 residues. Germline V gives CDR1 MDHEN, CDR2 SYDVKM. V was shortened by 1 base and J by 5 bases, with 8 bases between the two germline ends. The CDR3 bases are TGTGCCAGCAGTTTATTAGGGGGAACTGAAGCTTTCTTT. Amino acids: CASSLLGGTEAFF. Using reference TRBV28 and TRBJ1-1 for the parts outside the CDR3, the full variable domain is DVKVTQSSRYLVKRTGEKVFLECVQDMDHENMFWYRQDPGLGLRLIYFSYDVKMKEKGDIPEGYSVSREKKERFSLILESASTNQTSMYLCASSLLGGTEAFFGQGTRLTVV.

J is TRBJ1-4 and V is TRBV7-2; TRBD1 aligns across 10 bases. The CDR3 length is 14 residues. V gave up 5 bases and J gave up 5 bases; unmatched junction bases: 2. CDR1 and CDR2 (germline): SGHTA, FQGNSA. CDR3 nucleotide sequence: TGTGCCAGCAGCCGGGACAGGGGAAATGAAAAACTGTTTTTT. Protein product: CASSRDRGNEKLFF.

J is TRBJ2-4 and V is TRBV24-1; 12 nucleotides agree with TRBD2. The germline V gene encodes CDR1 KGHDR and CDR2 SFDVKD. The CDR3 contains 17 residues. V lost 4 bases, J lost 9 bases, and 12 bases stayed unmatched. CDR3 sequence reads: CATSDPTSGGNPTIQYF. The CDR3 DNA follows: TGTGCCACCAGTGACCCTACTAGCGGGGGGAACCCCACCATTCAGTACTTC.

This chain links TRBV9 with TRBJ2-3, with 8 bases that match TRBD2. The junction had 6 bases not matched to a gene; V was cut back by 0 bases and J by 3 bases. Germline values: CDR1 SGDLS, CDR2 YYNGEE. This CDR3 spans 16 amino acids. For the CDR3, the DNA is TGTGCCAGCAGCGTAGTACCTGCGGGGGGTACAGATACGCAGTATTTT. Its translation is CASSVVPAGGTDTQYF.

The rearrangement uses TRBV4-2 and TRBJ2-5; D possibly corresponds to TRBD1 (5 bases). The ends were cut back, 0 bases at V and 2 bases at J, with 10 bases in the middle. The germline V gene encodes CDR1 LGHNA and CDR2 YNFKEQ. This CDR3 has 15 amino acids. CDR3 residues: CASSQDSQGQETQYF. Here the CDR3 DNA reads TGTGCCAGCAGCCAAGATTCCCAGGGTCAAGAGACCCAGTACTTC.

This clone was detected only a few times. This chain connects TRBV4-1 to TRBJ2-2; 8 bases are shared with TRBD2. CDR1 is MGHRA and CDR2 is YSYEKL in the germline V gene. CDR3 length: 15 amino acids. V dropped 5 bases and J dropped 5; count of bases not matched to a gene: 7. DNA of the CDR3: TGCGCCAGCAGCTTAATGTCGGGGGGGACCGGGGAGCTGTTTTTT. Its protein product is CASSLMSGGTGELFF.